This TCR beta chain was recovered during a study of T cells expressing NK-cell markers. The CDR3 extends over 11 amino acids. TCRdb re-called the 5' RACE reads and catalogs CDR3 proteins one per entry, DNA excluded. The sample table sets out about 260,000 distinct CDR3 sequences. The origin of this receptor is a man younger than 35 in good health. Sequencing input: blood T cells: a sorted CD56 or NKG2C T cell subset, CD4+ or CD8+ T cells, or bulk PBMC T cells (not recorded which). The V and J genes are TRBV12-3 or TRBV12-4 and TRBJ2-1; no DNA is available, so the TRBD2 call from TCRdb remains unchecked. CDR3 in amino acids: CASSGTRYEFF.